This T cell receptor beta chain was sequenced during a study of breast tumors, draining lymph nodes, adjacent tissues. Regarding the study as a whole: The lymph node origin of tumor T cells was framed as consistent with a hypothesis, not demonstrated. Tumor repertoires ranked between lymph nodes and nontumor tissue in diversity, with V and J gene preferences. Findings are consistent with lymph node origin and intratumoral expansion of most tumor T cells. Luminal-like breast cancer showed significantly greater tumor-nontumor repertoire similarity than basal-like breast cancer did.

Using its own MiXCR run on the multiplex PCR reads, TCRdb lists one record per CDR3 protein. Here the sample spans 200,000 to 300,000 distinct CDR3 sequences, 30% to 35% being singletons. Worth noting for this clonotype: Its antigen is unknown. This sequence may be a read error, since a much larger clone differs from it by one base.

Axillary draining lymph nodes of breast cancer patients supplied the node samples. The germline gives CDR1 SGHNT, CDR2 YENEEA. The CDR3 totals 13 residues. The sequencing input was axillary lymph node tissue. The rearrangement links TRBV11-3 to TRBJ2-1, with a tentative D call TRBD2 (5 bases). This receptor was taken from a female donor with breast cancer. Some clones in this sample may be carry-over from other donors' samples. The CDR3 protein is CASSFGGSNGQFF. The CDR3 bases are TGTGCCAGCAGCTTCGGAGGAAGTAATGGGCAGTTCTTC.